These 28 T cell receptor beta chains were all obtained from the same sample, sequenced in a study of follicular helper T cells after annual influenza vaccination. Only in-frame clones appear in the TCRdb table, and some are missing; sequencing was by immunoSEQ multiplex PCR. The table lists around 8,700 clones, 75% to 85% of them singletons. Time point reported: 2015-2016 season, 7 days after influenza vaccination. The sample in question was CXCR5+ CD38- circulating T follicular helper cells from blood, obtained 7 days after influenza vaccination. Subset given: circulating Tfh, non-naive CD4+CXCR5+PD-1+ (ICOS+CD38+ or ICOS-CD38-). These receptor sequences come from an adult who received the influenza vaccine.

V and J are TRBV29-1 and TRBJ2-1; D ambiguous. V lost 7 bases, J lost 5 bases, and 6 bases lay in between. CDR1 is SQVTM and CDR2 is ANQGSEA in the germline V gene. CDR3 length: 10 residues. Here the CDR3 DNA reads TGCAGCGCAAAGGACAATGAGCAGTTCTTC. Translation gives CSAKDNEQFF.

The V call is TRBV5-6, the J call TRBJ1-6; D gene ambiguous. Per the germline V gene, CDR1 is SGHDT and CDR2 is YYEEEE. The ends were cut back, 4 bases at V and 11 bases at J, with 19 bases in the middle. The CDR3 covers 15 residues. CDR3 sequence: CASSLRASPVPPLHF. The CDR3 DNA reads as TGTGCCAGCAGCCTCCGGGCCTCCCCAGTACCACCCCTCCACTTT.

In its sample, this clone was seen a few times. The rearrangement joins TRBV21-1 to TRBJ1-2; the D call in the table, TRBD1, was not verified against the DNA. TRBV21-1 is described as a pseudogene. The CDR3 consists of 17 residues. DNA for the CDR3: TGTGCCAGCAGCAAAGGGGACAGGGACCGTCTATGCTATGGCTACACCTTC. It specifies CASSKGDRDRLCYGYTF.

Points on this clone: Sequence at one end of the junction differs from germline and may be a read error. The J gene is TRBJ2-1, the V gene TRBV29-1; 8 bases fit TRBD2. CDR3 length: 15 amino acids. Germline CDR1 SQVTM, CDR2 ANQGSEA. In DNA form, the CDR3 reads TGCAGCGTAGAAGGAGGCGGGGGGTCCTACAATGAGCAGTTCTTC. Its protein product is CSVEGGGGSYNEQFF.

This chain joins TRBV4-3 and TRBJ1-2; no definite D call. This CDR3 has 14 amino acids. CDR1 is LGHNA and CDR2 is YSLEER in the germline V gene. V lost 0 bases and J lost 4, with 9 bases in between. The CDR3 DNA follows: TGCGCCAGCAGCCAAGAGGTACAGACCTATGGCTACACCTTC. It translates to CASSQEVQTYGYTF.

The chain combines TRBV11-2 with TRBJ1-4; TRBD1 is a possible D gene (5 bases). This CDR3 has 15 residues. The V and J ends lost 6 bases and 6 bases respectively, with 17 bases between them. Germline CDR1 and CDR2: SGHAT and FQNNGV. The CDR3 spells CASREGRIEYEKLFF. The CDR3 DNA sequence: TGTGCCAGCAGGGAGGGACGGATCGAATATGAAAAACTGTTTTTT. The variable domain in full, with the rest retrieved from reference TRBV11-2 and TRBJ1-4, is EAGVAQSPRYKIIEKRQSVAFWCNPISGHATLYWYQQILGQGPKLLIQFQNNGVVDDSQLPKDRFSAERLKGVDSTLKIQPAKLEDSAVYLCASREGRIEYEKLFFGSGTQLSVL.

The count of this clone is one. The chain uses TRBV6-1 and TRBJ2-7, with 7 nucleotides matching TRBD1. This CDR3 is built from 14 residues. Germline trimming cut 6 bases from V and 0 bases from J; bases unmatched to any gene: 5. Germline lookup yields CDR1 MNHNS and CDR2 SASEGT. Here the CDR3 DNA reads TGTGCCAGCAGGCAGGGGGTTCTCTCCTACGAGCAGTACTTC. Protein: CASRQGVLSYEQYF.

A remark on this clone: In the same sample, other DNA sequences code for this CDR3. CDR3 sequence: CASSIGALHDEQFF. The CDR3 DNA sequence: TGTGCCAGTAGTATAGGAGCCCTCCATGACGAGCAGTTCTTC. The chain carries TRBV19 and TRBJ2-1; D remains ambiguous. The germline V gene has CDR1 LNHDA and CDR2 SQIVND (reference sequence). The V and J ends lost 1 base and 10 bases respectively, with 14 bases between them. This CDR3 has 14 amino acids.

This clone was picked up one time. The J gene is TRBJ2-1, the V gene TRBV7-3, with no clear D. Trimming took off 5 bases at V and 8 bases at J, with 10 bases between the two ends. CDR1 SGHTA and CDR2 FQGTGA come from the germline V gene. This CDR3 comprises 12 residues. The CDR3 region has the DNA TGTGCCAGCAGCATTAATAGGGATGAGCAGTTCTTC. It is translated as CASSINRDEQFF. The entire variable domain, with the rest obtained from reference TRBV7-3 and TRBJ2-1, is as follows: GAGVSQTPSNKVTEKGKYVELRCDPISGHTALYWYRQSLGQGPEFLIYFQGTGAADDSGLPNDRFFAVRPEGSVSTLKIQRTERGDSAVYLCASSINRDEQFFGPGTRLTVL.

The CDR3 here is CASSWPATKETQYF. CDR3 DNA sequence: TGTGCCAGCTCATGGCCCGCAACGAAAGAGACCCAGTACTTC. The chain carries TRBV18 and TRBJ2-5; D remains ambiguous. V was shortened by 5 bases and J by 3 bases, with 13 bases between the two germline ends. Germline CDR1 reads KGHSH; CDR2 reads LQKENI. The CDR3 sequence is 14 residues long.

This chain uses TRBV7-8 with TRBJ2-1; 8 nucleotides align to TRBD1. The J segment lost 5 bases and the V segment lost 1 base, leaving 4 bases of the junction unmatched. The CDR3 covers 15 residues. The germline V gene encodes CDR1 SGHVS and CDR2 FQNEAQ. For the CDR3, the DNA is TGTGCCAGCAGCTTAGTGCAGGGGGCGGACAATGAGCAGTTCTTC. As protein: CASSLVQGADNEQFF.

The rearrangement joins TRBV7-2 to TRBJ1-1; TRBD1 might be the D (5 bases). CDR1 and CDR2 from the germline V gene are SGHTA and FQGNSA. The V end lost 5 bases, the J end lost 5 bases, and 15 bases lay between the germline ends. The CDR3 runs to 14 residues. DNA of the CDR3: TGTGCCAGCAGCCGCAGGGTTGTTGAAACTGAAGCTTTCTTT. Protein: CASSRRVVETEAFF.

The J gene is TRBJ2-1, the V gene TRBV7-2, with TRBD2 identical over 12 bases. V gave up 3 bases and J gave up 3 bases; unmatched junction bases: 9. The CDR3 length is 18 residues. CDR1 is SGHTA and CDR2 is FQGNSA in the germline V gene. The CDR3 coding sequence is TGTGCCAGCAGCTTGGGTCTAGCGGGGGGGCCGGGCTACAATGAGCAGTTCTTC. It encodes CASSLGLAGGPGYNEQFF.

The chain uses TRBV11-2 and TRBJ2-1, with D perhaps TRBD1 (6 bases). The CDR3 consists of 13 residues. The germline gives CDR1 SGHAT, CDR2 FQNNGV. The ends were cut back, 0 bases at V and 9 bases at J, with 9 bases in the middle. DNA for the CDR3: TGTGCCAGCAGCTTAGACAGGGGCGTTGAGCAGTTCTTC. Translated, it gives CASSLDRGVEQFF.

This clone was seen a few times. This rearrangement joins TRBV6-1 to TRBJ1-2, with D tentatively TRBD1 (5 bases). The V end lost 7 bases, the J end lost 4 bases, and 16 bases lay between the germline ends. Germline V gene lookup returns CDR1 MNHNS and CDR2 SASEGT. The CDR3 has 14 residues. The CDR3 DNA reads as TGTGCCAGCACCGGGGACCGCACCCTCTATGGCTACACCTTC. Its translation: CASTGDRTLYGYTF.

The chain couples TRBV28 to TRBJ1-1, with D perhaps matching TRBD1 (5 bases). The CDR3 has 14 residues. Germline V gene data show CDR1 as MDHEN and CDR2 as SYDVKM. The germline V and J ends were trimmed by 3 bases and 3 bases, with 11 bases remaining between them. CDR3 DNA: TGTGCCAGCAGTTTCCGGGGACGGTACACTGAAGCTTTCTTT. Translated, it gives CASSFRGRYTEAFF.

This chain connects TRBV18 to TRBJ2-1, with 8 bases lining up with TRBD1. CDR3 size: 19 residues. Trimming removed 1 base from V and 2 bases from J; junction bases left unmatched: 13. Germline V lookup: CDR1 KGHSH, CDR2 LQKENI. The CDR3 reads CASSPRQGAQSSAYNEQFF. CDR3 nucleotide sequence: TGTGCCAGCTCACCACGGCAGGGGGCGCAGAGTTCAGCCTACAATGAGCAGTTCTTC.

With regard to this clone: A read error may produce the germline difference seen at one junction end. For the CDR3, the DNA is TGTGCCAGCAGCTCTGACACAACCGAGATCGTCTTC. This translates into CASSSDTTEIVF. The chain has TRBV7-2 and TRBJ2-1; D gene uncertain. This CDR3 has 12 residues. Germline V gene data show CDR1 as SGHTA and CDR2 as FQGNSA.

The J gene is TRBJ2-7, the V gene TRBV21-1; whether TRBD1, the table's D call, matches the DNA was not checked. TRBV21-1 is deemed a pseudogene. There are 16 residues in the CDR3. This CDR3 is CASSKKAGTGGHEQYF. The CDR3 region has the DNA TGTGCCAGCAGCAAAAAGGCCGGGACAGGGGGCCACGAGCAGTACTTC.

The rearrangement joins TRBV11-2 to TRBJ2-1; 8 positions agree with TRBD1. This CDR3 spans 15 amino acids. CDR1 and CDR2 from the germline V gene are SGHAT and FQNNGV. The V gene end was trimmed by 5 bases and the J gene end by 2 bases; junction bases not matched to a gene: 5. The CDR3 protein is CASSTGTGAYNEQFF. The CDR3 region has the DNA TGTGCCAGCAGCACCGGGACAGGAGCCTACAATGAGCAGTTCTTC.

This clone was picked up one time. This rearrangement joins TRBV9 to TRBJ1-1, with TRBD1 matching 12 bases. CDR1 and CDR2 from the germline V gene are SGDLS and YYNGEE. CDR3 size: 15 residues. After removal of 4 bases from V and 5 bases from J, the junction contained 6 bases not matched to a gene. CDR3 protein: CASSKEGQGATEAFF. CDR3 sequence (DNA): TGTGCCAGCAGCAAAGAGGGACAGGGGGCTACTGAAGCTTTCTTT.

The V call is TRBV7-8, the J call TRBJ1-3; D may be TRBD1 (5 bases). Germline values: CDR1 SGHVS, CDR2 FQNEAQ. V gave up 5 bases and J gave up 10 bases, with 18 bases separating them. This CDR3 has 14 residues. The CDR3 region has the DNA TGTGCCAGCAGCCTCCGCCGGGACTCACTAACCATATATTTT. Protein: CASSLRRDSLTIYF.

This CDR3 is CASSPGQANSPLHF. The CDR3 DNA reads TGTGCCAGCAGTCCCGGACAGGCGAATTCACCCCTCCACTTT. This rearrangement joins TRBV11-1 to TRBJ1-6, with 7 bases aligning to TRBD1. The CDR3 has 14 amino acids. J gave up 7 bases and V 6 bases, and 6 bases lay outside the gene matches. In germline, CDR1 is SGHAT, CDR2 FQDESV (reference sequence). The variable domain in full, with the rest retrieved from reference TRBV11-1 and TRBJ1-6, is EAEVAQSPRYKITEKSQAVAFWCDPISGHATLYWYRQILGQGPELLVQFQDESVVDDSQLPKDRFSAERLKGVDSTLKIQPAELGDSAMYLCASSPGQANSPLHFGNGTRLTVT.

This chain uses TRBV2 with TRBJ1-2; no firm D call. Germline V gene lookup returns CDR1 SNHLY and CDR2 FYNNEI. The V gene lost 8 bases and the J gene lost 4 bases, with 14 bases spanning the gap. The CDR3 totals 13 residues. In DNA, the CDR3 is TGTGCCAGCTTGAGGAATCGGGGCTATGGCTACACCTTC. Encoded protein: CASLRNRGYGYTF.

The chain joins TRBV28 to TRBJ1-2, with TRBD1 as a possible D gene (5 bases). Germline V lookup: CDR1 MDHEN, CDR2 SYDVKM. The CDR3 spans 15 residues. V lost 5 bases, J lost 8 bases, and 21 bases lay in between. In DNA, the CDR3 is TGTGCCAGCAGTCCTAGTATTGGGCAGGGACGGGGCTACACCTTC. The encoded protein is CASSPSIGQGRGYTF.

The chain couples TRBV28 to TRBJ1-2, with D uncertain. V was shortened by 5 bases and J by 2 bases, with 6 bases between the two germline ends. Germline lookup yields CDR1 MDHEN and CDR2 SYDVKM. The CDR3 consists of 12 residues. The CDR3 loop is CASSQENYGYTF. CDR3 bases: TGTGCCAGCAGTCAGGAGAACTATGGCTACACCTTC.

In DNA form, the CDR3 reads TGTGCCTCGCCGGGACAGGGATCCGGAACCATATATTTT. This translates into CASPGQGSGTIYF. The chain is built from TRBV30 and TRBJ1-3; 9 bases are a match to TRBD1. Per the germline V gene, CDR1 is GTSNPN and CDR2 is SVGIG (reference sequence). This CDR3 region has 13 residues. Trimming removed 7 bases from V and 10 bases from J; junction bases left unmatched: 11.

The V call is TRBV6-1, the J call TRBJ1-4; D is undetermined. From germline, CDR1 is MNHNS and CDR2 SASEGT. V was clipped by 0 bases and J by 8 bases, with 19 bases between them. The CDR3 sequence is 17 residues long. CDR3 DNA sequence: TGTGCCAGCAGTGAAGCGCATGGGTCCGGGCGACTCGAAAAACTGTTTTTT. Translated, it gives CASSEAHGSGRLEKLFF.